What follows are 23 T cell receptor beta chains derived from one specimen sequenced in a study of shared clonotypes between healthy human individuals. TCRdb's table, derived via immunoSEQ multiplex PCR, lists solely in-frame clones and lacks some. The profile shows just under 95,000 clones, roughly three quarters of them singletons. The specimen sequenced was memory CD8+ T cells sorted from blood. Subset here: CD45RO+ cells pooled with CCR7-negative TemRA cells. Every receptor here comes from a young man in good health.

The V call is TRBV6-4, the J call TRBJ2-3, with 7 bases fitting TRBD2. Trimming took 7 bases from V and 1 from J; bases not matched to a gene: 5. Germline values: CDR1 MRHNA, CDR2 SNTAGT. There are 14 residues in the CDR3. Here the CDR3 DNA reads TGTGCCAGCACGGCGGGAGTTGGCACAGATACGCAGTATTTT. Its protein is CASTAGVGTDTQYF.

This chain links TRBV7-2 with TRBJ2-7; D is uncertain. V lost 5 bases, J lost 3 bases, and 8 bases lay in between. The germline gives CDR1 SGHTA, CDR2 FQGNSA. The CDR3 covers 12 residues. CDR3 residues: CASSPVNYEQYF. CDR3 nucleotides: TGTGCCAGCAGCCCAGTGAACTACGAGCAGTACTTC. Drawing the rest from reference TRBV7-2 and TRBJ2-7, the complete variable domain is GAGVSQSPSNKVTEKGKDVELRCDPISGHTALYWYRQSLGQGLEFLIYFQGNSAPDKSGLPSDRFSAERTGGSVSTLTIQRTQQEDSAVYLCASSPVNYEQYFGPGTRLTVT.

V is TRBV9 and J is TRBJ2-3; 8 bases fit TRBD2. V gave up 3 bases and J gave up 6 bases; unmatched junction bases: 6. Germline lookup yields CDR1 SGDLS and CDR2 YYNGEE. The CDR3 runs to 14 residues. In DNA, the CDR3 is TGTGCCAGCAGCGCGGGGACTAGTCTCGATACGCAGTATTTT. This translates into CASSAGTSLDTQYF.

The gene calls are TRBV9 and TRBJ2-1; perhaps TRBD2 as D (7 bases). CDR3 length: 16 amino acids. Germline assignment: CDR1 SGDLS and CDR2 YYNGEE. V lost 1 base to trimming and J lost 6 bases, with 17 bases between them. This CDR3 is CASSVLAGAQPNEQFF. Here the CDR3 DNA reads TGTGCCAGCAGCGTACTCGCGGGGGCCCAACCCAATGAGCAGTTCTTC.

This clone was seen just once. The CDR3, as DNA: TGTGCCAGCAGGGCAGACTCGAGCTCCTACAATGAGCAGTTCTTC. Its translation: CASRADSSSYNEQFF. This chain joins TRBV6-6 and TRBJ2-1; D is unresolved. The germline CDR1 and CDR2 sequences are MNHNY and SVGAGI (reference sequence). The V gene lost 6 bases and the J gene lost 0 bases, with 12 bases spanning the gap. The CDR3 is 15 amino acids.

V is TRBV19 and J is TRBJ2-2; D is perhaps TRBD1 (5 bases). Germline V CDR1 and CDR2: LNHDA, SQIVND (reference sequence). V was shortened by 7 bases and J by 4 bases, with 16 bases between the two germline ends. The CDR3 contains 15 residues. The CDR3 loop is CASTGRQRSTGELFF. Here the CDR3 DNA reads TGTGCCAGTACGGGTCGACAGAGGTCCACCGGGGAGCTGTTTTTT.

The table lists this clone with a few counts. The chain is built from TRBV7-9 and TRBJ2-1; 9 bases map to TRBD1. Trimming took 4 bases from V and 9 from J; bases not matched to a gene: 4. In germline, CDR1 is SEHNR, CDR2 FQNEAQ (reference sequence). The length of the CDR3 is 13 residues. The CDR3 protein is CASSWDRDGEQFF. CDR3 DNA: TGTGCCAGCAGCTGGGACAGGGATGGTGAGCAGTTCTTC.

This chain connects TRBV27 to TRBJ1-5, with 10 bases fitting TRBD1. CDR3 length: 17 residues. With 7 bases clipped from V and 0 bases from J, the junction kept 9 bases outside the gene matches. Germline loops: CDR1 MNHEY, CDR2 SMNVEV (reference sequence). For the CDR3, the DNA is TGTGCCAGCATGCGGACAGGGGGACCATATAGCAATCAGCCCCAGCATTTT. Its translation: CASMRTGGPYSNQPQHF.

The gene calls are TRBV9 and TRBJ2-1, with 10 bases aligning to TRBD2. The CDR3 spans 14 residues. Germline values: CDR1 SGDLS, CDR2 YYNGEE. V lost 3 bases and J lost 4; bases outside the gene matches: 1. In DNA, the CDR3 is TGTGCCAGCAGCGAGACTAGCGGGTACAATGAGCAGTTCTTC. Translating it yields CASSETSGYNEQFF.

V usage is TRBV4-3 and J usage is TRBJ2-6; perhaps TRBD1 as D (5 bases). The germline gives CDR1 LGHNA, CDR2 YSLEER. The CDR3 sequence is 16 residues long. The V and J ends lost 0 bases and 2 bases respectively, with 8 bases between them. The CDR3 nucleotides read TGCGCCAGCAGCCAAGATGTAGGGGCTGGGGCCAACGTCCTGACTTTC. The encoded protein is CASSQDVGAGANVLTF.

This clone was detected a few times. This sequence joins TRBV27 and TRBJ2-3; a weak D match, TRBD1 (6 bases). Trimming took off 1 base at V and 5 bases at J, with 13 bases between the two ends. This CDR3 has 15 amino acids. Germline CDR1 and CDR2: MNHEY and SMNVEV (reference sequence). CDR3 nucleotides: TGTGCCAGCAGTTTATACGCGGACAGCCGAGATACGCAGTATTTT. This sequence encodes CASSLYADSRDTQYF.

The J gene is TRBJ1-3, the V gene TRBV6-1; the D is unclear. This CDR3 region has 15 residues. The germline V and J ends were trimmed by 8 bases and 0 bases, with 14 bases remaining between them. Germline V lookup: CDR1 MNHNS, CDR2 SASEGT. CDR3 coding DNA: TGTGCCAGCTGTGTGAACGGAGGCTCTGGAAACACCATATATTTT. This gives the protein CASCVNGGSGNTIYF.

The sample holds a few counts of this clone. The CDR3 spells CASSQSGEGYEQYF. CDR3 coding DNA: TGCGCCAGCAGCCAATCGGGTGAAGGCTACGAGCAGTACTTC. The V gene is TRBV4-3, the J gene TRBJ2-7, with unresolved D. This CDR3 contains 14 residues. Deletions cut 2 bases from V and 3 bases from J, with 11 bases between. The germline V gene encodes CDR1 LGHNA and CDR2 YSLEER.

V is TRBV11-2 and J is TRBJ1-3, with D unresolved. Per germline, CDR1 SGHAT and CDR2 FQNNGV. The CDR3 loop spans 14 amino acids. Deletions cut 5 bases from V and 1 base from J, with 9 bases between. This CDR3 is CASSLVGSGNTIYF. CDR3 bases: TGTGCCAGCAGCCTCGTCGGGTCTGGAAACACCATATATTTT.

The chain uses TRBV6-1 and TRBJ2-1; D is uncertain. CDR1 MNHNS and CDR2 SASEGT come from the germline V gene. This CDR3 has 13 residues. V gave up 8 bases and J gave up 0 bases, with 8 bases separating them. This CDR3 is CASLPNSYNEQFF. The CDR3, as DNA: TGTGCCAGCCTACCCAACTCCTACAATGAGCAGTTCTTC.

The CDR3 DNA follows: TGTGCCAGCTATTCACACAGGGTCTCCTACGAGCAGTACTTC. Translation: CASYSHRVSYEQYF. V and J are TRBV28 and TRBJ2-7; a possible D gene is TRBD1 (6 bases). The V gene lost 8 bases and the J gene lost 0 bases, with 14 bases spanning the gap. CDR3 length: 14 amino acids. Germline V CDR1 and CDR2: MDHEN, SYDVKM.

The V gene is TRBV11-2, the J gene TRBJ2-1, with D tentatively TRBD2 (6 bases). The germline V and J ends were trimmed by 4 bases and 3 bases, with 22 bases remaining between them. Germline-derived CDR1 and CDR2 are SGHAT and FQNNGV. CDR3 length: 18 amino acids. CDR3 in amino acids: CASSSRDLRRGLYNEQFF. The CDR3 region has the DNA TGTGCCAGCAGCTCCCGGGACCTTCGCCGGGGACTCTACAATGAGCAGTTCTTC. The full variable domain, its missing parts supplied by reference TRBV11-2 and TRBJ2-1, is EAGVAQSPRYKIIEKRQSVAFWCNPISGHATLYWYQQILGQGPKLLIQFQNNGVVDDSQLPKDRFSAERLKGVDSTLKIQPAKLEDSAVYLCASSSRDLRRGLYNEQFFGPGTRLTVL.

This sequence joins TRBV27 and TRBJ2-6, with 8 positions matching TRBD1. The trim removed 8 bases at V and 0 bases at J, leaving 9 bases unmatched. CDR1 MNHEY and CDR2 SMNVEV come from the germline V gene (reference sequence). This CDR3 comprises 17 residues. CDR3 sequence: CASRRDRTSSGANVLTF. The DNA for the CDR3 is TGTGCCAGCCGCCGGGACAGGACTTCCTCTGGGGCCAACGTCCTGACTTTC.

The V and J genes are TRBV7-3 and TRBJ1-2, with TRBD1 matching over 8 bases. V shed 2 bases and J 8 bases; nucleotides not matched to a gene: 7. This CDR3 has 14 amino acids. CDR1 and CDR2 from the germline V gene are SGHTA and FQGTGA. In nucleotides, the CDR3 is TGTGCCAGCAGCTTACAGTCAGGGGGCGACGGCTACACCTTC. Its protein is CASSLQSGGDGYTF.

This chain links TRBV7-6 with TRBJ2-7; tentative D call: TRBD1 (6 bases). The CDR3 is 16 amino acids. Looked up from germline, CDR1 is SGHVS and CDR2 is FNYEAQ. V was trimmed by 1 base and J by 3 bases, leaving 16 bases between them. The CDR3 here is CASSLGGQAGFYEQYF. The CDR3 DNA is TGTGCCAGCAGCTTAGGGGGACAAGCAGGTTTCTACGAGCAGTACTTC.

This chain joins TRBV5-1 and TRBJ2-2; D not resolved. In germline, CDR1 is SGHRS, CDR2 YFSETQ. V dropped 2 bases and J dropped 9 bases, with 23 bases sitting between them. The CDR3 is 17 residues long. The CDR3 nucleotides read TGCGCCAGCAGCTTTAACCCGACCATGCCTTCCCGTAGGGAGCTGTTTTTT. Its protein product is CASSFNPTMPSRRELFF.

Note on this clone: A read error is likely here: a far larger clone is one base away. The chain is built from TRBV25-1 and TRBJ2-1; D possibly corresponds to TRBD2 (6 bases). Germline CDR1 reads MGHDK; CDR2 reads SYGVNS. Trimming shortened V by 11 bases and J by 8 bases, and 13 bases separated the two germline ends. The CDR3 is 11 amino acids. This chain's CDR3 is CARSPGDEQFF. In DNA, the CDR3 is TGTGCCCGCTCCCCGGGAGATGAGCAGTTCTTC. Variable domain in full (rest from reference TRBV25-1 and TRBJ2-1): EADIYQTPRYLVIGTGKKITLECSQTMGHDKMYWYQQDPGMELHLIHYSYGVNSTEKGDLSSESTVSRIRTEHFPLTLESARPSHTSQYLCARSPGDEQFFGPGTRLTVL.

This clone was found once. This chain joins TRBV11-2 and TRBJ1-1, with TRBD1 matching over 7 bases. Germline CDR1 SGHAT, CDR2 FQNNGV. Trimming cost V 4 bases and J 4 bases; bases outside gene matches: 6. The CDR3 runs to 14 residues. DNA for the CDR3: TGTGCCAGCAGCTCTTACAGGGGAGGCACTGAAGCTTTCTTT. This encodes CASSSYRGGTEAFF. The full variable domain, rest sourced from reference TRBV11-2 and TRBJ1-1, is EAGVAQSPRYKIIEKRQSVAFWCNPISGHATLYWYQQILGQGPKLLIQFQNNGVVDDSQLPKDRFSAERLKGVDSTLKIQPAKLEDSAVYLCASSSYRGGTEAFFGQGTRLTVV.